The entry below describes one T cell receptor beta chain. Its antigen is not identified. The sample belongs to a study of cytotoxic CD8 clonotypes in ibrutinib-treated CLL. General observations from the study: Clonality (at baseline) was higher than in age-matched healthy donors and tracked circulating CD8+ T-cell counts.

The table came from immunoSEQ multiplex PCR; TCRdb's copy has only in-frame clones and leaves some out. This sample carries about 29,000 clones, about 78% of them seen once, and the ten largest clones take 40% to 60%. The TCR comes from a human donor with chronic lymphocytic leukemia. Sample: PBMCs, taken after 36 months of ibrutinib treatment.

The CDR3, as DNA: TGTGCCAGCAGTTCTGGGAGGAATCAGCCCCAGCATTTT. Translation gives CASSSGRNQPQHF. This rearrangement joins TRBV6-5 to TRBJ1-5; D unresolved. Germline loops: CDR1 MNHEY, CDR2 SVGAGI. The CDR3 runs to 13 residues. With 4 bases removed from V and 4 bases from J, the gap between germline ends came to 8 bases.